This TCR beta chain emerged from a study of cytomegalovirus exposure and HLA in healthy donors. Study-level points and caveats: Per published reports, the classifier diagnosed cytomegalovirus status with high specificity and sensitivity. Cytomegalovirus-associated status was assigned to some 180 TCR beta chains. A later analysis found first-cohort TCR clusters tended to co-occur in the roughly 120 validation repertoires.

The CDR3 contains 16 residues. V lost 0 bases and J lost 5, with 14 bases in between. Germline lookup yields CDR1 SGDLS and CDR2 YYNGEE. A note on this clone: The antigen is unknown.

Profiling relied on immunoSEQ multiplex PCR, and the TCRdb table lists in-frame clones only, not all of them. The sample holds a few hundred thousand clones, 88% seen once. This TCR was sampled from a woman between 18 and 30 years old in good health and CMV-seronegative. The chain links TRBV9 to TRBJ2-2, with TRBD2 as a possible D gene (7 bases). Material for sequencing was PBMCs. In nucleotides, the CDR3 is TGTGCCAGCAGCGTAGTGCAGGGAGGGGGGACCGGGGAGCTGTTTTTT. This sequence encodes CASSVVQGGGTGELFF.